The next 28 T cell receptor beta chains were all read from a single sample in a study of T cells in Graves' hyperthyroidism and ophthalmopathy (dated by TCRdb to the late 2010s). The library was obtained by multiplex PCR. Sequencing took place on an Illumina HiSeq 2000. TCR beta CDR3 regions were amplified from RNA transcripts. For the first round of RT-PCR on the TCR CDR3, the HTBI primer set was used together with the Qiagen OneStep RT-PCR kit. In-frame beta chains were kept once TCRdb had trimmed the public reads at Q25 with fastp and called clones with MiXCR. Identical CDR3 protein sequences are pooled into one entry, listed with their most common genes and DNA. In this sample the table shows around 300,000 distinct CDR3 sequences, 14% of which occur a single time. The top ten clonotypes cover approximately 23% of the sample. Sequences were obtained from blood. The receptors come from a woman aged 25 to 45 with Graves' hyperthyroidism.

The chain carries TRBV7-9 and TRBJ1-1, with unresolved D. CDR3 length equals 16 residues. Between the trimmed V and J ends, which lost 2 bases and 1 base, there was a span of 14 bases. The V gene's germline CDR1 is SEHNR and CDR2 FQNEAQ (reference sequence). DNA for the CDR3: TGTGCCAGCAGCTTAATATCAAGGCTCGGGAACACTGAAGCTTTCTTT. Translated, it gives CASSLISRLGNTEAFF.

This clonotype was observed many times. This chain joins TRBV5-6 and TRBJ2-5, with D unclear. Trimming shortened V by 2 bases and J by 5 bases, and 7 bases separated the two germline ends. This CDR3 is built from 12 residues. The V gene's germline CDR1 is SGHDT and CDR2 YYEEEE. The CDR3 is CASSFGLETQYF. CDR3 bases: TGTGCCAGCAGCTTCGGGTTGGAGACCCAGTACTTC. Full variable domain (missing parts from reference TRBV5-6 and TRBJ2-5): DAGVTQSPTHLIKTRGQQVTLRCSPKSGHDTVSWYQQALGQGPQFIFQYYEEEERQRGNFPDRFSGHQFPNYSSELNVNALLLGDSALYLCASSFGLETQYFGPGTRLLVL.

This clonotype came up many times. The chain uses TRBV2 and TRBJ1-4; a possible D gene is TRBD1 (5 bases). Germline V gene lookup returns CDR1 SNHLY and CDR2 FYNNEI. The ends were cut back, 11 bases at V and 2 bases at J, with 12 bases in the middle. The CDR3 consists of 13 residues. CDR3: CAGDAGTNEKLFF. In nucleotides, the CDR3 is TGTGCCGGAGATGCAGGGACTAATGAAAAACTGTTTTTT.

The V and J genes are TRBV6-1 and TRBJ2-5, with 8 bases matching TRBD1. This CDR3 region has 19 residues. Germline-derived CDR1 and CDR2 are MNHNS and SASEGT. V dropped 6 bases and J dropped 7; count of bases not matched to a gene: 25. The DNA of the CDR3 is TGTGCCAGCAGCATACAGATATTACCGGACAGGGAAGACGGAGGGACCCAGTACTTC. Translation: CASSIQILPDREDGGTQYF.

A remark on this clonotype: A much larger clone is a single base away; this may be a read error. V gene TRBV7-2 combines with J gene TRBJ2-7; perhaps TRBD2 as D (5 bases). V was clipped by 1 base and J by 9 bases, with 13 bases between them. The CDR3 length is 13 residues. CDR1 SGHTA and CDR2 FQGNSA come from the germline V gene. CDR3 region: CASSLVHGSGQYF. The CDR3 coding sequence is TGTGCCAGCAGCTTAGTCCACGGAAGCGGGCAGTACTTC.

V and J are TRBV7-6 and TRBJ1-4; D gene uncertain. V was shortened by 2 bases and J by 0 bases, with 10 bases between the two germline ends. The CDR3 is 16 amino acids. Germline CDR1 SGHVS, CDR2 FNYEAQ. Here the CDR3 DNA reads TGTGCCAGCAGCTTAATCGGAAGGGCAACTAATGAAAAACTGTTTTTT. It codes for CASSLIGRATNEKLFF.

This clonotype appeared a few times. V is TRBV28 and J is TRBJ2-3; either TRBD1 or TRBD2 may fit D (6 bases each). This CDR3 region has 13 residues. V was pared by 8 bases and J by 5 bases, with 14 bases between. CDR1 and CDR2 (germline): MDHEN, SYDVKM. DNA of the CDR3: TGTGCCAGCTCCTGGGGGGCATTAGATACGCAGTATTTT. Translated: CASSWGALDTQYF.

This clonotype showed up just a few times. This rearrangement joins TRBV5-6 to TRBJ2-3; no reliable D call. The CDR3 consists of 14 residues. Germline V CDR1 and CDR2: SGHDT, YYEEEE. Trimming removed 2 bases at V and 0 bases at J, with 7 bases between. CDR3: CASSFVQSTDTQYF. For the CDR3, the DNA is TGTGCCAGCAGCTTCGTGCAGAGCACAGATACGCAGTATTTT.

This clonotype was observed many times. The chain recombines TRBV19 with TRBJ1-1; 11 bases agree with TRBD1. Germline V gives CDR1 LNHDA, CDR2 SQIVND (reference sequence). V gave up 4 bases and J gave up 7 bases; unmatched junction bases: 5. The CDR3 totals 14 residues. The CDR3 coding sequence is TGTGCCAGTAGTAACGAGGGACAGGGGGTTGAAGCTTTCTTT. This sequence encodes CASSNEGQGVEAFF.

In this sample, this clonotype turned up many times. J is TRBJ1-2 and V is TRBV11-2; unclear D gene. Germline CDR1 and CDR2: SGHAT and FQNNGV. Trimming took off 3 bases at V and 4 bases at J, with 9 bases between the two ends. This CDR3 is built from 13 residues. The CDR3 spells CASSFDESYGYTF. The CDR3 bases are TGTGCCAGCAGCTTTGACGAAAGCTATGGCTACACCTTC.

The chain's CDR3 is CAWSAPERNIQYF. Written as DNA, the CDR3 is TGTGCCTGGAGCGCCCCCGAGCGGAACATTCAGTACTTC. The V call is TRBV30, the J call TRBJ2-4; possible D gene TRBD2, 5 bases. Trimming removed 3 bases from V and 7 bases from J, with 13 bases in between. Germline V CDR1 and CDR2: GTSNPN, SVGIG (reference sequence). The CDR3 runs 13 residues. Full variable domain (remainder filled in from reference TRBV30 and TRBJ2-4): SQTIHQWPATLVQPVGSPLSLECTVEGTSNPNLYWYRQAAGRGLQLLFYSVGIGQISSEVPQNLSASRPQDRQFILSSKKLLLSDSGFYLCAWSAPERNIQYFGAGTRLSVL.

This rearrangement joins TRBV24-1 to TRBJ2-6, with TRBD1 matching 7 bases. The CDR3 is 16 amino acids. From germline, CDR1 is KGHDR and CDR2 SFDVKD. V trimming: 7 bases; J trimming: 0 bases; junction bases outside the gene matches: 5. The CDR3 loop reads CATSQGVGSGANVLTF. The DNA of the CDR3 is TGTGCCACCAGCCAGGGGGTGGGCTCTGGGGCCAACGTCCTGACTTTC.

This clonotype was found many times. The V gene is TRBV12-3 or TRBV12-4, the J gene TRBJ1-5, with D possibly being TRBD1 (6 bases). The V and J ends lost 8 bases and 6 bases respectively, with 17 bases between them. This CDR3 comprises 14 residues. The CDR3, as DNA: TGTGCCAGCTCCTCGTTTCAGGGGACTCAGCCCCAGCATTTT. This sequence encodes CASSSFQGTQPQHF.

In its sample, this clonotype was seen many times. The gene calls are TRBV28 and TRBJ1-5; the D gene is possibly TRBD1 (5 bases). Trimming left V 2 bases short and J 6 bases short, with 14 bases between. Germline CDR1 is MDHEN and CDR2 is SYDVKM. The CDR3 is 15 amino acids. CDR3 nucleotide sequence: TGTGCCAGCAGTTTAATTGGAGGGGTAAGTCAGCCCCAGCATTTT. This translates into CASSLIGGVSQPQHF.

This clonotype has at least ten counts. V usage is TRBV3-1 and J usage is TRBJ1-1, with no clear D. CDR1 is LGHDT and CDR2 is YNNKEL in the germline V gene (reference sequence). The CDR3 covers 12 residues. V was clipped by 1 base and J by 0 bases, with 0 bases between them. The CDR3 region is CASSQVNTEAFF. CDR3 DNA: TGTGCCAGCAGCCAAGTGAACACTGAAGCTTTCTTT.

The table lists this clonotype with a few counts. The chain is built from TRBV7-3 and TRBJ1-2, with D unclear. V was clipped by 5 bases and J by 7 bases, with 17 bases between them. Per germline, CDR1 SGHTA and CDR2 FQGTGA. The CDR3 extends over 14 amino acids. The CDR3 here is CASSPLQAASGYTF. The CDR3 nucleotides are TGTGCCAGCAGCCCGCTCCAGGCGGCGAGTGGCTACACCTTC.

The J gene is TRBJ1-6, the V gene TRBV7-9; 7 nucleotides agree with TRBD1. This CDR3 region has 14 residues. In germline, CDR1 is SEHNR, CDR2 FQNEAQ (reference sequence). The V segment lost 5 bases and the J segment 10 bases; nucleotides outside the gene matches: 8. The CDR3 loop is CASSARQGRSPLHF. CDR3 DNA: TGTGCCAGCAGCGCGAGACAGGGAAGGTCACCCCTCCACTTT.

This clonotype was seen ten or more times. The genes are TRBV4-1 and TRBJ2-5; 9 bases are shared with TRBD2. Unmatched junction bases numbered 8, after V lost 1 base and J lost 5 bases. Germline V lookup: CDR1 MGHRA, CDR2 YSYEKL. The CDR3 is 16 residues long. The CDR3 here is CASSQVMGLAWETQYF. The CDR3 DNA is TGCGCCAGCAGCCAAGTCATGGGACTAGCTTGGGAGACCCAGTACTTC.

The chain couples TRBV19 to TRBJ2-6; D possibly corresponds to TRBD2 (5 bases). This CDR3 has 14 amino acids. The V end lost 7 bases, the J end lost 2 bases, and 9 bases lay between the germline ends. Germline V gives CDR1 LNHDA, CDR2 SQIVND (reference sequence). The CDR3 sequence is CASMAGAGANVLTF. Written as DNA, the CDR3 is TGTGCCAGTATGGCGGGTGCTGGGGCCAACGTCCTGACTTTC.

At least ten counts were recorded for this clonotype. This chain connects TRBV15 to TRBJ2-3; 7 nucleotides match TRBD2. CDR3 size: 18 residues. Looked up from germline, CDR1 is LNHNV and CDR2 is YYDKDF (reference sequence). Trimming at V came to 1 base and at J to 6 bases, leaving 16 bases not matched to a gene. The CDR3 region is CATSRAQKVAGGADTQYF. The CDR3 DNA follows: TGTGCCACCAGCAGAGCTCAGAAGGTAGCGGGTGGGGCGGATACGCAGTATTTT.

The chain uses TRBV18 and TRBJ1-6; tentative D call: TRBD1 (6 bases). CDR1 is KGHSH, CDR2 LQKENI, per germline. The V and J ends lost 5 bases and 7 bases respectively, with 12 bases between them. CDR3 size: 14 residues. Here the CDR3 DNA reads TGTGCCAGCTCAGATCCGGGGGCAAATTCACCCCTCCACTTT. This encodes CASSDPGANSPLHF.

The chain has TRBV10-2 and TRBJ2-7, with a weak D call TRBD1 (6 bases). The CDR3 has 13 amino acids. The germline gives CDR1 WSHSY, CDR2 SAAADI. V shed 5 bases and J shed 4 bases, with 12 bases lying between them. The CDR3 region is CASSWTAKYEQYF. The DNA for the CDR3 is TGCGCCAGCAGTTGGACAGCAAAGTACGAGCAGTACTTC.

In this sample, this clonotype turned up many times. V usage is TRBV10-3 and J usage is TRBJ1-3; 9 bases align to TRBD1. CDR3 size: 15 residues. V shed 3 bases and J 4 bases; nucleotides not matched to a gene: 4. Germline V CDR1 and CDR2: ENHRY, SYGVKD. CDR3 sequence reads: CAISDGQGIGNTIYF. The CDR3 DNA is TGTGCCATCAGTGACGGACAGGGGATCGGAAACACCATATATTTT.

This clonotype was recorded many times. For the CDR3, the DNA is TGCAGTGCTAGGACCCCAGGATATACGCAGTATTTT. Translated: CSARTPGYTQYF. The chain combines TRBV20-1 with TRBJ2-3; D remains unclear. V gave up 3 bases and J gave up 7 bases, with 11 bases separating them. The length of the CDR3 is 12 residues. Germline CDR1 reads DFQATT; CDR2 reads SNEGSKA (reference sequence).

The chain employs TRBV20-1 and TRBJ2-3, with a weak D call TRBD2 (6 bases). Germline V gives CDR1 DFQATT, CDR2 SNEGSKA (reference sequence). This CDR3 has 13 amino acids. Between the trimmed V and J ends, which lost 5 bases and 3 bases, there was a span of 12 bases. The CDR3 DNA is TGCAGTGCTGAATATCGGGGGACAGATACGCAGTATTTT. It yields the protein CSAEYRGTDTQYF.

This clonotype has ten or more counts. The genes are TRBV28 and TRBJ1-1; D uncertain. From germline, CDR1 is MDHEN and CDR2 SYDVKM. V was shortened by 5 bases and J by 1 base, with 17 bases between the two germline ends. This CDR3 has 16 amino acids. In DNA form, the CDR3 reads TGTGCCAGCAGTCCAATTCGTCCGAGCAGGAACACTGAAGCTTTCTTT. Translation: CASSPIRPSRNTEAFF.

This clonotype was seen only a few times. The chain has TRBV10-3 and TRBJ2-2; D might be TRBD2 (6 bases). The CDR3 has 17 amino acids. V dropped 0 bases and J dropped 7 bases, with 18 bases sitting between them. CDR1 and CDR2 from the germline V gene are ENHRY and SYGVKD. In nucleotides, the CDR3 is TGTGCCATCAGTGAGTCGACTGGGACTCTCGATATCGGGGAGCTGTTTTTT. Translation: CAISESTGTLDIGELFF.

This clonotype was seen many times. V usage is TRBV7-2 and J usage is TRBJ2-3; possibly TRBD1 or TRBD2 for D (6 bases each). The CDR3 runs 17 residues. Germline loops: CDR1 SGHTA, CDR2 FQGNSA. Trimming took off 1 base at V and 3 bases at J, with 17 bases between the two ends. CDR3 sequence: CASSLGQGGGSTDTQYF. In DNA form, the CDR3 reads TGTGCCAGCAGCTTAGGTCAAGGGGGAGGTAGTACAGATACGCAGTATTTT.